These 12 T cell receptor beta chains originate from one sample sequenced in a study of T cell responses to AZD1222 COVID-19 vaccine. The protocol was immunoSEQ multiplex PCR, while the TCRdb copy is restricted to in-frame clones and leaves out a portion. Among 140,000 to 150,000 clones listed, roughly 85% were seen once. Here the sequenced sample was peripheral blood, taken on day 0 of AZD1222 vaccination. The origin of the receptors is an adult in good health.

The chain recombines TRBV6-2 or TRBV6-3 with TRBJ1-6, with a weak D call TRBD1 (6 bases). CDR1 and CDR2 (germline): MNHEY, SVGEGT. CDR3 length: 15 amino acids. Trimming stripped 2 bases from V and 8 bases from J, with 13 bases between. The CDR3, as DNA: TGTGCCAGCAGTTACCAGGGGCATTGGGATTCACCCCTCCACTTT. Its translation is CASSYQGHWDSPLHF.

In this sample, this clone turned up once. This sequence joins TRBV5-1 and TRBJ1-4; no definite D call. Trimming took off 2 bases at V and 4 bases at J, with 9 bases between the two ends. This CDR3 has 14 amino acids. From germline, CDR1 is SGHRS and CDR2 YFSETQ. The CDR3 is CASSLYGFNEKLFF. CDR3 DNA sequence: TGCGCCAGCAGCTTATACGGATTTAATGAAAAACTGTTTTTT.

The rearrangement joins TRBV30 to TRBJ1-5, with a weak D call TRBD1 (6 bases). Deletions cut 2 bases from V and 4 bases from J, with 12 bases between. This CDR3 spans 14 amino acids. Per the germline V gene, CDR1 is GTSNPN and CDR2 is SVGIG (reference sequence). CDR3 in DNA: TGTGCCTGGAGTCGAGGGGGTCCAAATCAGCCCCAGCATTTT. It translates to CAWSRGGPNQPQHF.

This clone was counted once. The CDR3 bases are TGTGCCAGCAGTTACGCAGCTGGCGGGGAAGCTTTCTTT. It is translated as CASSYAAGGEAFF. The chain is built from TRBV6-5 and TRBJ1-1; D remains unclear. V was shortened by 2 bases and J by 8 bases, with 12 bases between the two germline ends. CDR1 and CDR2 from the germline V gene are MNHEY and SVGAGI. There are 13 residues in the CDR3.

V is TRBV18 and J is TRBJ2-5; tentatively, D is TRBD1 or TRBD2 (5 bases each). Looked up from germline, CDR1 is KGHSH and CDR2 is LQKENI. The CDR3 covers 16 residues. V lost 3 bases and J 5 bases, leaving 19 bases between the germline ends. The CDR3 sequence: CASSPASPGTGETQYF. For the CDR3, the DNA is TGTGCCAGCTCACCGGCTTCTCCGGGGACGGGGGAGACCCAGTACTTC. Based on the CDR3 plus reference TRBV18 and TRBJ2-5, the full variable domain is NAGVMQNPRHLVRRRGQEARLRCSPMKGHSHVYWYRQLPEEGLKFMVYLQKENIIDESGMPKERFSAEFPKEGPSILRIQQVVRGDSAAYFCASSPASPGTGETQYFGPGTRLLVL.

The chain combines TRBV27 with TRBJ2-5; 7 bases map to TRBD2. The CDR3 has 14 residues. The V gene's germline CDR1 is MNHEY and CDR2 SMNVEV (reference sequence). The ends lost 1 base at V and 2 bases at J; junction bases unmatched: 1. CDR3 region: CASSLFGGQETQYF. The CDR3 DNA follows: TGTGCCAGCAGTTTATTCGGGGGGCAAGAGACCCAGTACTTC.

V and J are TRBV5-4 and TRBJ1-4, with TRBD1 matching 7 bases. The CDR3 consists of 15 residues. V was clipped by 3 bases and J by 5 bases; unmatched bases: 7. CDR1 and CDR2 from the germline V gene are SGHNT and YYREEE (reference sequence). CDR3: CASSSRTGENEKLFF. The DNA for the CDR3 is TGTGCCAGCAGCTCCAGGACAGGTGAAAATGAAAAACTGTTTTTT.

This chain joins TRBV14 and TRBJ1-2, with 7 bases fitting TRBD1. The germline V gene encodes CDR1 SGHDN and CDR2 FVKESK. Unmatched junction bases numbered 6, after V lost 4 bases and J lost 7 bases. The CDR3 is made up of 13 amino acids. The CDR3 DNA reads TGTGCCAGCAGCCCTCAGGGGGGCCTTGGCTACACCTTC. Its protein product is CASSPQGGLGYTF.

The chain employs TRBV27 and TRBJ1-2, with 9 bases fitting TRBD1. Looked up from germline, CDR1 is MNHEY and CDR2 is SMNVEV (reference sequence). CDR3 length: 14 residues. V trimming: 7 bases; J trimming: 7 bases; junction bases outside the gene matches: 10. The CDR3 coding sequence is TGTGCCAGCACCTCGGGGACAGGGTGGGGTGGCTACACCTTC. Its protein is CASTSGTGWGGYTF.

The chain recombines TRBV6-6 with TRBJ1-5, with TRBD1 matching over 8 bases. This CDR3 has 13 amino acids. V shed 9 bases, J shed 7 bases, and the junction held 8 bases outside the gene matches. Germline V gene sequence: CDR1 MNHNY, CDR2 SVGAGI (reference sequence). DNA for the CDR3: TGTGCCAGTACAGGGGGTGGAAGCCAGCCCCAGCATTTT. Amino acids: CASTGGGSQPQHF.

This chain uses TRBV7-8 with TRBJ1-1; TRBD1 matches 10 bases. V lost 5 bases and J lost 5; bases outside the gene matches: 11. This CDR3 has 16 residues. Germline loops: CDR1 SGHVS, CDR2 FQNEAQ. The chain's CDR3 is CASSRPGTGAWTEAFF. DNA for the CDR3: TGTGCCAGCAGCCGGCCCGGGACAGGGGCATGGACTGAAGCTTTCTTT.

The chain joins TRBV30 to TRBJ1-2; D not certain. The CDR3 is 12 amino acids. Germline CDR1 is GTSNPN and CDR2 is SVGIG (reference sequence). Trimming shortened V by 1 base and J by 7 bases, and 10 bases separated the two germline ends. The CDR3 nucleotides read TGTGCCTGGAGTGCTGGGGTCGGTGGCTACACCTTC. Its protein product is CAWSAGVGGYTF.